A single TCR beta chain is shown here with its context. Its specificity is not known. These data are taken from a study of cytomegalovirus exposure and HLA in healthy donors. Study summary: From donors who were HLA-typed, an early data release held approximately 84 million unique TCRs. Study-wide results and caveats: When a later analysis compared HLA-associated TCR beta chains with equally common others, the HLA-associated chains turned out to be more clonally expanded and to have lower generation probabilities. It was taken for granted in presence/absence analyses that sequencing depth across donors was roughly uniform.

The ends lost 3 bases at V and 5 bases at J; junction bases unmatched: 8. The CDR3 loop spans 17 amino acids. Looked up from germline, CDR1 is LNHDA and CDR2 is SQIVND (reference sequence). Use of 60 Vbeta and 13 Jbeta primers characterized the PCR. Sequenced by immunoSEQ multiplex PCR; TCRdb stores in-frame clones only, minus some. In the table there are some 220,000 clones, approximately 82% of which are singletons. The chain has TRBV19 and TRBJ1-6; 9 bases map to TRBD1. The sequenced material came from PBMCs. This TCR was recovered from a woman aged 35 to 49 in good health and CMV-seronegative. Written as DNA, the CDR3 is TGTGCCAGTAGTATCTCGGGACAGGGAAGGAATAATTCACCCCTCCACTTT. This translates into CASSISGQGRNNSPLHF.